Sequencing of this TCR beta chain was carried out in a study of CD8 T cells in ankylosing spondylitis. This clonotype was seen only a few times. The antigen is unknown. TCRdb analysed the 5' RACE reads with MiXCR anew, one entry per CDR3 protein. This sample has about 540,000 distinct CDR3 sequences, with 10% to 15% found just once. Whole-study results and caveats: Disease-linked clones proved CD8+ and comparatively uncommon in peripheral blood. About 8 highly homologous variants formed a TCR beta motif that appeared characteristic of ankylosing spondylitis blood. The authors reported significant enrichment of disease-linked clones in matched ankylosing spondylitis synovial fluid.

Source material: blood, either unsorted or a sorted T cell fraction (not recorded which). This TCR was sampled from a male donor with ankylosing spondylitis.

CDR3 bases: TGCGCCAGCACCGCGGGGACTAGCGGGATCCGCGGAAGGAATGAGCAGTTCTTC. This sequence encodes CASTAGTSGIRGRNEQFF. This chain connects TRBV10-1 to TRBJ2-1; 13 nucleotides align to TRBD2. V lost 7 bases, J lost 7 bases, and 16 bases stayed unmatched. Germline V gene lookup returns CDR1 WNHNN and CDR2 SYGVQD (reference sequence). CDR3 length: 18 amino acids.